The subject of this entry is one T cell receptor beta chain. Its target is unknown. These data are taken from a study of T-cell memory formation after mild COVID-19. At the level of the study: TCR clustering was largely donor specific.

Findings of the study overall: Contracting clones from day 15 to 85 showed balanced CD4/CD8; later expanders favored CD4+.

Each CDR3 protein gets one entry after TCRdb re-called the 5' RACE reads with MiXCR. The sample has 180,000 or so distinct CDR3 sequences; 11% are singletons. Per germline, CDR1 LGHNA and CDR2 YSLEER. This CDR3 has 15 residues. The V end lost 0 bases, the J end lost 5 bases, and 13 bases lay between the germline ends. The chain carries TRBV4-3 and TRBJ1-2, with D perhaps matching TRBD1 (5 bases). The sequencing sample was made of PBMCs or a T cell subset sorted from them (not recorded which). The receptor was isolated from a man aged 18-30 years who had mild COVID-19 (a few samples of this study predate the infection). Cell type and time point are not known. For the CDR3, the DNA is TGCGCCAGCAGCCAAGACGGCAGGGAGGGGTATGGCTACACCTTC. Translated: CASSQDGREGYGYTF.